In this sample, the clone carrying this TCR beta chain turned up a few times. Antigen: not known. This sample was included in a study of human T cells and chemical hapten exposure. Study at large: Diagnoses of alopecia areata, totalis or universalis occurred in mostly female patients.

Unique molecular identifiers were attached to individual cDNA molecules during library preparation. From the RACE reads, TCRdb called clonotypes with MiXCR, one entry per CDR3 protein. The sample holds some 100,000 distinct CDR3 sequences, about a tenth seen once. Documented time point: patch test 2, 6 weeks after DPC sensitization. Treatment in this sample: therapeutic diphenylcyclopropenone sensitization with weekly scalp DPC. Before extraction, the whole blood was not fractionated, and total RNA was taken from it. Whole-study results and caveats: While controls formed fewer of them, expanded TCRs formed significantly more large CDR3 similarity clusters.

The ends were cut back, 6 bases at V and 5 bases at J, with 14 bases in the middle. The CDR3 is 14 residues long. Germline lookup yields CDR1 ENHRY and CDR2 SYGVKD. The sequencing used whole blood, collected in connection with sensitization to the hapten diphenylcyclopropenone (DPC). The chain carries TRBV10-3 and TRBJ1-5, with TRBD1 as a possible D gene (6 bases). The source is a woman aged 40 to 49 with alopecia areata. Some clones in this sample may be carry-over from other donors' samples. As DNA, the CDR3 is TGTGCCATCAGACAGGGCCCCGGCGATCAGCCCCAGCATTTT. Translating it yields CAIRQGPGDQPQHF.